Listed here is a single T cell receptor beta chain. This sample was taken from a study of blood T cell repertoires in COVID-19. The overall study: Acute-phase and convalescent COVID-19 samples originated in the United States, Italy and Spain.

The assay was immunoSEQ multiplex PCR, and TCRdb's table has in-frame clones only and misses some. The sample has 90,000 to 100,000 clones, more than 70% seen once. CDR3 length: 14 amino acids. V lost 5 bases to trimming and J lost 3 bases, with 13 bases between them. Germline V gene lookup returns CDR1 MNHEY and CDR2 SVGEGT. What was sequenced was peripheral blood. The source of this sequence is a man between 65 and 79 years old with acute or convalescent COVID-19. The chain combines TRBV6-2 or TRBV6-3 with TRBJ1-2; D not certain. CDR3 DNA: TGTGCCAGCAGTCGCCCCAGGCAGGACTATGGCTACACCTTC. Its translation: CASSRPRQDYGYTF.